This T cell receptor (beta chain) emerged from a study of human T cells and chemical hapten exposure. Time point given: pre-sensitization, week 0. Treatment denoted: therapeutic diphenylcyclopropenone sensitization with weekly scalp DPC. Concerning this clonotype itself: This may stem from a read error, because a much larger clone lies one nucleotide away. Given the absence of the conserved phenylalanine or tryptophan at the CDR3 end, a read error is likely.

Attachment of unique molecular identifiers to individual cDNA molecules was performed in the library. Via MiXCR, TCRdb re-called the RACE reads, giving one row per CDR3 protein. This sample has roughly 40,000 distinct CDR3 sequences; around 12% occur once, and the top ten carry under 7%. Between the trimmed V and J ends, which lost 5 bases and 4 bases, there was a span of 16 bases. The CDR3 consists of 15 residues. This clonotype originated in a woman aged 25 to 39 with alopecia areata. Some clones in this sample may be carry-over from other donors' samples. Sample: whole blood, taken in connection with sensitization to the hapten diphenylcyclopropenone (DPC). This chain connects TRBV12-3 or TRBV12-4 to TRBJ2-3, with D hard to call. DNA of the CDR3: TGTGCCAGCAGTCCCTTTCCGGTTCCCTCAGATACGCAGTATATT. It yields the protein CASSPFPVPSDTQYI.